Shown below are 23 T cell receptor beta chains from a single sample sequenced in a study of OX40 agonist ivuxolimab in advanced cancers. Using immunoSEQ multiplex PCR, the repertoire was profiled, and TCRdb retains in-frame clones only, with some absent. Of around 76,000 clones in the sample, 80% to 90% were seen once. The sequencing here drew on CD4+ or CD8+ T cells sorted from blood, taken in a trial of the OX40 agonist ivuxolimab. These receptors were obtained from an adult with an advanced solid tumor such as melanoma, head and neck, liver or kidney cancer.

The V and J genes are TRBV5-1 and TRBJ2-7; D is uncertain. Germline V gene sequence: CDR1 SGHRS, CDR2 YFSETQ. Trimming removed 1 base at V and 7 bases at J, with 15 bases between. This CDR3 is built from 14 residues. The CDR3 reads CASSLSGPGYEQYF. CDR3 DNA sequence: TGCGCCAGCAGCTTGTCGGGCCCCGGCTATGAGCAGTACTTC.

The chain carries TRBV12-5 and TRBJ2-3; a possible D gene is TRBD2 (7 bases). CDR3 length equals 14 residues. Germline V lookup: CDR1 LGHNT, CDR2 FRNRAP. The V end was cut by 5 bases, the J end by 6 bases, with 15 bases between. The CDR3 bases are TGTGCTAGTGGTCGGGCGGGGGCGATCGATACGCAGTATTTT. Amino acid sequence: CASGRAGAIDTQYF.

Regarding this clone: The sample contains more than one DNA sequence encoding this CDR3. CDR3 DNA: TGTGCCAGCAGCTTCGGAGGGCAGGGGTTTTATAATGAGCAGTTCTTC. Translated, it gives CASSFGGQGFYNEQFF. The chain couples TRBV7-6 to TRBJ2-1, with D perhaps assigned TRBD1 or TRBD2 (6 bases each). Germline V gene lookup returns CDR1 SGHVS and CDR2 FNYEAQ. The CDR3 totals 16 residues. V dropped 3 bases and J dropped 7 bases, with 19 bases sitting between them.

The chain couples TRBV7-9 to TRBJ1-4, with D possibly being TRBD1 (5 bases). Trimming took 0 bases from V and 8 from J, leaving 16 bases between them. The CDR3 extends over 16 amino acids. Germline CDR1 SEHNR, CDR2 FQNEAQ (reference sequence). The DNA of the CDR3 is TGTGCCAGCAGCTTAGCGGGTCGGGGCACTGGAGAAAAACTGTTTTTT. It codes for CASSLAGRGTGEKLFF.

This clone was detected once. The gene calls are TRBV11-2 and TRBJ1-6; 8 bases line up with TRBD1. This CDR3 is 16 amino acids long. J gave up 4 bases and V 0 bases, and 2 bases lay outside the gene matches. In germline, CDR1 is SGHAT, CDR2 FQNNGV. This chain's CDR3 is CASSLDGQGYNSPLHF. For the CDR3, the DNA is TGTGCCAGCAGCTTAGACGGACAGGGTTATAATTCACCCCTCCACTTT. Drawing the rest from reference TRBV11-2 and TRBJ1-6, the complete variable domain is EAGVAQSPRYKIIEKRQSVAFWCNPISGHATLYWYQQILGQGPKLLIQFQNNGVVDDSQLPKDRFSAERLKGVDSTLKIQPAKLEDSAVYLCASSLDGQGYNSPLHFGNGTRLTVT.

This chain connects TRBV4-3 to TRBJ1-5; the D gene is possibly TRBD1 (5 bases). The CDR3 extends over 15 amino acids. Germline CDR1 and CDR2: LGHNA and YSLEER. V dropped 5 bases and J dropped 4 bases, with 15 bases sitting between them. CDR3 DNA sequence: TGCGCCAGCAGCAGGGACCGTGAAGGGAATCAGCCCCAGCATTTT. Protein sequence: CASSRDREGNQPQHF.

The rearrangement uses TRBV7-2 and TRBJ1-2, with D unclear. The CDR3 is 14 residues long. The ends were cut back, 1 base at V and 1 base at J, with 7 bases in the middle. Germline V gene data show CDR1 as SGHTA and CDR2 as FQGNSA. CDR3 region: CASSLEAGNYGYTF. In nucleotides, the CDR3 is TGTGCCAGCAGCTTAGAGGCTGGTAACTATGGCTACACCTTC.

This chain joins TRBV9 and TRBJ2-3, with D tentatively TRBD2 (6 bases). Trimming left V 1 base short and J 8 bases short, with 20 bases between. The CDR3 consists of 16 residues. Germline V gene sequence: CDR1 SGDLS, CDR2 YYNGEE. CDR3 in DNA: TGTGCCAGCAGCGTAATACCCGCGGGGCAGGGCGGTACGCAGTATTTT. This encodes CASSVIPAGQGGTQYF.

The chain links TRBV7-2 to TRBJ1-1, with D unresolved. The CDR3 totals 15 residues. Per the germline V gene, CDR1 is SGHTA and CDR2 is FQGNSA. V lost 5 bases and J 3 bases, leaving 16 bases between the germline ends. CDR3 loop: CASSRAPGADTEAFF. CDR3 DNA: TGTGCCAGCAGCCGAGCCCCAGGTGCTGACACTGAAGCTTTCTTT.

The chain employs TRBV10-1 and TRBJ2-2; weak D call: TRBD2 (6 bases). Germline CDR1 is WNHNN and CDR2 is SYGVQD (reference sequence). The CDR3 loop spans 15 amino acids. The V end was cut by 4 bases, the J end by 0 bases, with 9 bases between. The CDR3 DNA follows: TGCGCCAGCAGTGCTGCGGGAACGAACACCGGGGAGCTGTTTTTT. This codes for CASSAAGTNTGELFF.

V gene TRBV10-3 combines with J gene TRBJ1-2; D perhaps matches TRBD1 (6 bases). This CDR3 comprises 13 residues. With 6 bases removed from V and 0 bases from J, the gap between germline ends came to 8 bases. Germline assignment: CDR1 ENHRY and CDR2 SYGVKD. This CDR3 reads CAIRGTSNYGYTF. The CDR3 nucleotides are TGTGCCATCAGGGGGACATCTAACTATGGCTACACCTTC.

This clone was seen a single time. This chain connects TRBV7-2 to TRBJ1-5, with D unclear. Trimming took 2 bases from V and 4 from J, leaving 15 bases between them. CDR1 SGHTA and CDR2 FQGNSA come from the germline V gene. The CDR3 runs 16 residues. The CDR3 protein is CASSLNGRIANQPQHF. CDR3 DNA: TGTGCCAGCAGCTTAAATGGACGGATAGCTAATCAGCCCCAGCATTTT. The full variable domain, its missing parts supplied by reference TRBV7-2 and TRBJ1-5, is GAGVSQSPSNKVTEKGKDVELRCDPISGHTALYWYRQSLGQGLEFLIYFQGNSAPDKSGLPSDRFSAERTGGSVSTLTIQRTQQEDSAVYLCASSLNGRIANQPQHFGDGTRLSIL.

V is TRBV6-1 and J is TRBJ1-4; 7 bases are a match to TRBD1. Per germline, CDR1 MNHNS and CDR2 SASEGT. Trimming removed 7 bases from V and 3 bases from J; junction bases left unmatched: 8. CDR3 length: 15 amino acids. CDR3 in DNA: TGTGCCAGCAATGACAGGGCTTTGTCTAATGAAAAACTGTTTTTT. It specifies CASNDRALSNEKLFF.

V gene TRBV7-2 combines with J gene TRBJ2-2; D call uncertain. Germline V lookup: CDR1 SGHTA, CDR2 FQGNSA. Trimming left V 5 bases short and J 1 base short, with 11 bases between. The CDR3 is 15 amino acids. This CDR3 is CASSLAWWNTGELFF. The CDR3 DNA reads TGTGCCAGCAGCCTCGCCTGGTGGAACACCGGGGAGCTGTTTTTT. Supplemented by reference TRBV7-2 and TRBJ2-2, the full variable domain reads GAGVSQSPSNKVTEKGKDVELRCDPISGHTALYWYRQSLGQGLEFLIYFQGNSAPDKSGLPSDRFSAERTGGSVSTLTIQRTQQEDSAVYLCASSLAWWNTGELFFGEGSRLTVL.

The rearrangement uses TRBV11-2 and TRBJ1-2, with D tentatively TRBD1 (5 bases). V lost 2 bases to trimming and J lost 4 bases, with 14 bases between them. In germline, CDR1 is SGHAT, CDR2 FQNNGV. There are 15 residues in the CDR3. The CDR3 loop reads CASSLKGTAIYGYTF. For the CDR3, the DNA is TGTGCCAGCAGCTTAAAAGGGACTGCCATCTATGGCTACACCTTC. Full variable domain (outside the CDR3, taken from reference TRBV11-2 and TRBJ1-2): EAGVAQSPRYKIIEKRQSVAFWCNPISGHATLYWYQQILGQGPKLLIQFQNNGVVDDSQLPKDRFSAERLKGVDSTLKIQPAKLEDSAVYLCASSLKGTAIYGYTFGSGTRLTVV.

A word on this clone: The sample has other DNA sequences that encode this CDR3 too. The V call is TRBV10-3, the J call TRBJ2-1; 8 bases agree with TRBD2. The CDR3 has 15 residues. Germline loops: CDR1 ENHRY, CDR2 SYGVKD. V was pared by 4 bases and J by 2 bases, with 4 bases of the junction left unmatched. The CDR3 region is CAISGSGGAYNEQFF. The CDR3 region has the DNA TGTGCCATCAGTGGGAGCGGGGGTGCCTACAATGAGCAGTTCTTC.

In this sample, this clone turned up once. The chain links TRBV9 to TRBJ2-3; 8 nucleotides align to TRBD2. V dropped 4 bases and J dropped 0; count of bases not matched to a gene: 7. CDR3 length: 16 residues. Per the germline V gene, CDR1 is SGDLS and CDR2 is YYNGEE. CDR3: CASSPYSGGSTDTQYF. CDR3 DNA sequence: TGTGCCAGCAGCCCATATTCGGGGGGGAGCACAGATACGCAGTATTTT. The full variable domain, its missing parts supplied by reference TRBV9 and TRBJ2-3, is DSGVTQTPKHLITATGQRVTLRCSPRSGDLSVYWYQQSLDQGLQFLIQYYNGEERAKGNILERFSAQQFPDLHSELNLSSLELGDSALYFCASSPYSGGSTDTQYFGPGTRLTVL.

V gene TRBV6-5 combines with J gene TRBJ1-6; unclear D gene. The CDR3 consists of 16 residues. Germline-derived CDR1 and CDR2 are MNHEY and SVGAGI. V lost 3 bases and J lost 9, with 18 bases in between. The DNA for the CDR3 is TGTGCCAGCAGTTATAGGTCCGTTGGGTCGGGTTCACCCCTCCACTTT. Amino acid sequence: CASSYRSVGSGSPLHF.

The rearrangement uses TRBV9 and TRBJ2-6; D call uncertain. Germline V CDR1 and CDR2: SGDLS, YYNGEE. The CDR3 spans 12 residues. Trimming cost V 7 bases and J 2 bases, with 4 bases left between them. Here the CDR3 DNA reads TGTGCCAGCGCCACTGGGGCCAACGTCCTGACTTTC. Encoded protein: CASATGANVLTF.

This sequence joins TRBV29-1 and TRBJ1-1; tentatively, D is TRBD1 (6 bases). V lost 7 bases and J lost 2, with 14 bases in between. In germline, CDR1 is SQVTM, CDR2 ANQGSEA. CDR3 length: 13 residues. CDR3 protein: CSARTDLNTEAFF. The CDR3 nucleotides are TGCAGCGCCAGGACAGACTTAAACACTGAAGCTTTCTTT.

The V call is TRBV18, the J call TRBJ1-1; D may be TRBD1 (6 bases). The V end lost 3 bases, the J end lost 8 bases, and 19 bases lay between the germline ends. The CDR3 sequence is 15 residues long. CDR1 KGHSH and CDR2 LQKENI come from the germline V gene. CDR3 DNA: TGTGCCAGCTCACCCCTCCAGGAGGGGGGCTCAGAAGCTTTCTTT. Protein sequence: CASSPLQEGGSEAFF.

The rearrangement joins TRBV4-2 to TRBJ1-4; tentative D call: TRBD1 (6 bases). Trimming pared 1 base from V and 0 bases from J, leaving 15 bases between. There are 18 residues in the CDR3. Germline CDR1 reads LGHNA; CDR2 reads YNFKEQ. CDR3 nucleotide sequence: TGTGCCAGCAGCCAAGCCGGACAGACGCTTGCAACTAATGAAAAACTGTTTTTT. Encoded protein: CASSQAGQTLATNEKLFF.

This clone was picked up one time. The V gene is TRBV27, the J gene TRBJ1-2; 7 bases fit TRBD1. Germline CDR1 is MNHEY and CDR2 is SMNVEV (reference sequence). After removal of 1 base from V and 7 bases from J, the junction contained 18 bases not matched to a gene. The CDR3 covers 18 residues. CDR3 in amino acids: CASSLYGVGRQGGFGYTF. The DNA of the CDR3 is TGTGCCAGCAGTTTATATGGCGTAGGGCGGCAGGGGGGATTTGGCTACACCTTC.